This entry concerns a single T cell receptor (beta chain). This sample is part of a study of blood T cell repertoires in COVID-19. Overall study context: T cells, B-cell-depleted T cells, or PBMCs provided the cDNA or gDNA that served as material.

In the original processing: By means of reference gene primer amplification, nucleated cell counts were estimated. Assay: immunoSEQ multiplex PCR; the TCRdb copy retains only in-frame clones and omits some. V and J calls and clone size come straight from that table; D and trimming were deduced from the DNA. Among about 350,000 clones, 87% were seen once, and the ten largest hold 9.5% to 10%. Germline CDR1 and CDR2: MNHNY and SVGAGI (reference sequence). The CDR3 is made up of 15 amino acids. Trimming left V 0 bases short and J 8 bases short, with 16 bases between. Enrollment of patients from Seattle took place during active infection, with longitudinal follow-up.

What was sequenced was peripheral blood. The rearrangement links TRBV6-6 to TRBJ1-2; D might be TRBD1 (6 bases). This TCR came from a man younger than 45 with COVID-19, enrolled during active disease. CDR3 DNA sequence: TGTGCCAGCAGTTACTCGTCCCCAGGGGATAGCGGCTACACCTTC. This translates into CASSYSSPGDSGYTF.